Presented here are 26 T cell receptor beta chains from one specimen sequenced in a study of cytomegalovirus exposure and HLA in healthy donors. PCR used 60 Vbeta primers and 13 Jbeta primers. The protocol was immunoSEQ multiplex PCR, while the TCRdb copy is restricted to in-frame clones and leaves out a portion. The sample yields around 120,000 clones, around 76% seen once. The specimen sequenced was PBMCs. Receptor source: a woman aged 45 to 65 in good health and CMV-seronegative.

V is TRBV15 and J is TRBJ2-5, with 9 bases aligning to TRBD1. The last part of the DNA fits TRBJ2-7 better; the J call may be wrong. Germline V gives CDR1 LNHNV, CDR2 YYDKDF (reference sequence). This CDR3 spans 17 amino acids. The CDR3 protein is CATSRDRSTGGTYEQYF. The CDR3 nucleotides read TGTGCCACCAGCAGAGATCGATCTACAGGGGGCACCTACGAGCAGTACTTC.

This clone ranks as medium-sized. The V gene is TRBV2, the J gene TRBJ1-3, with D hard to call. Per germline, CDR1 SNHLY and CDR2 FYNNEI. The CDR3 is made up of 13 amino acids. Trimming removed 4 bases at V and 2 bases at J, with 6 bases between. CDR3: CASSVAAGNTIYF. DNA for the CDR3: TGTGCCAGCAGTGTCGCAGCTGGAAACACCATATATTTT.

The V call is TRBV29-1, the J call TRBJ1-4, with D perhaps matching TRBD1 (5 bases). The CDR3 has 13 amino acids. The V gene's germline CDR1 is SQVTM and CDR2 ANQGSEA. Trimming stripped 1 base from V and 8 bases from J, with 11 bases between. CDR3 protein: CSVEAGGVEKLFF. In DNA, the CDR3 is TGCAGCGTTGAAGCGGGGGGAGTAGAAAAACTGTTTTTT.

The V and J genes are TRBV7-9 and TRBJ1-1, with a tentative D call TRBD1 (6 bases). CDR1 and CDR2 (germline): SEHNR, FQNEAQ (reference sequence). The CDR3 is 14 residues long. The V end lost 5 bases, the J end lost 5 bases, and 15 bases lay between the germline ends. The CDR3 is CASSPKAGATEAFF. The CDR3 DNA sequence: TGTGCCAGCAGCCCCAAGGCAGGGGCAACTGAAGCTTTCTTT.

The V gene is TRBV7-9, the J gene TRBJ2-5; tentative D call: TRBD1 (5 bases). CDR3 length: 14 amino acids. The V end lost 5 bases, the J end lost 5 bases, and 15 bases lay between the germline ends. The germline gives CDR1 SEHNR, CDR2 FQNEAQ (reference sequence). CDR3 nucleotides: TGTGCCAGCAGCCAACAGCAGGGCAGGGAGACCCAGTACTTC. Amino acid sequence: CASSQQQGRETQYF.

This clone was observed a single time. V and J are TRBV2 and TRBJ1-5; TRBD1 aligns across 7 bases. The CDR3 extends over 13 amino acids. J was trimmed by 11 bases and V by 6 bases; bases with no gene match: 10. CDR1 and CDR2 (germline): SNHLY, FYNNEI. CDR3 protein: CASRTDREGTQHF. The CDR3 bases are TGTGCCAGCAGAACTGACAGGGAAGGAACCCAGCATTTT.

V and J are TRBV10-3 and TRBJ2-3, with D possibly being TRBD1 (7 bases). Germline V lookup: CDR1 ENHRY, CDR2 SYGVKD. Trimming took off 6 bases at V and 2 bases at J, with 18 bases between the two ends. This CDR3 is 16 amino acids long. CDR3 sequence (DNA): TGTGCCATCAGAACAGGGGAAGGGAGGAACACAGATACGCAGTATTTT. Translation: CAIRTGEGRNTDTQYF.

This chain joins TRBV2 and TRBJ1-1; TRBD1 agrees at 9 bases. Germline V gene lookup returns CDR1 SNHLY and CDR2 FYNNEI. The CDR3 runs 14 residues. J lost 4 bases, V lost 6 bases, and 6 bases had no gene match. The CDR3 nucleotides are TGTGCCAGCAGGACCGGGACAGGGCTCACTGAAGCTTTCTTT. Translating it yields CASRTGTGLTEAFF.

CDR3 nucleotides: TGCGCCAGCAGCCAAGGGACAGGGTACACCGGGGAGCTGTTTTTT. Encoded protein: CASSQGTGYTGELFF. V and J are TRBV4-3 and TRBJ2-2, with 8 bases lining up with TRBD1. The V segment lost 1 base and the J segment 3 bases; nucleotides outside the gene matches: 1. This CDR3 is 15 amino acids long. In germline, CDR1 is LGHNA, CDR2 YSLEER.

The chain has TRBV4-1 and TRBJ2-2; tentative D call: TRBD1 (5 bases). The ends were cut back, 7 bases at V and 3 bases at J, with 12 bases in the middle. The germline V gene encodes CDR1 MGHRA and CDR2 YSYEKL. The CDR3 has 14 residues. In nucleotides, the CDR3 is TGCGCCAGCACCCCTGGCAGGGACACCGGGGAGCTGTTTTTT. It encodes CASTPGRDTGELFF.

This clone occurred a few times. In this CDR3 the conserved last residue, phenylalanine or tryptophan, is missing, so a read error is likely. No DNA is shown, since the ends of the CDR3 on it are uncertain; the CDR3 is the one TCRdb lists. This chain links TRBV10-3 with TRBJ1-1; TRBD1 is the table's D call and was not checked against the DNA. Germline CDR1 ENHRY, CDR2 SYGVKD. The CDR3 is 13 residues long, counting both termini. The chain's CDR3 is CAISESPRDRGTL.

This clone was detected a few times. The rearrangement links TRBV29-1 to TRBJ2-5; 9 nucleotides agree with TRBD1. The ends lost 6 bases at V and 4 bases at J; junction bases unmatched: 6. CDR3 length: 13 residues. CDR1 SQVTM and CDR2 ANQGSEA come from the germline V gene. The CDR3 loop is CSVGTGQGETQYF. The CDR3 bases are TGCAGCGTGGGGACAGGGCAAGGAGAGACCCAGTACTTC.

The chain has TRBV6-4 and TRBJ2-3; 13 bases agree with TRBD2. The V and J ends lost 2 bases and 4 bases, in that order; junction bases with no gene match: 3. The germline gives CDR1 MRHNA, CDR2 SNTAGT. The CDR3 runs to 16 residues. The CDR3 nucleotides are TGTGCCAGCAGTGACCGGACTAGCGGGAGCCCAGATACGCAGTATTTT. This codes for CASSDRTSGSPDTQYF.

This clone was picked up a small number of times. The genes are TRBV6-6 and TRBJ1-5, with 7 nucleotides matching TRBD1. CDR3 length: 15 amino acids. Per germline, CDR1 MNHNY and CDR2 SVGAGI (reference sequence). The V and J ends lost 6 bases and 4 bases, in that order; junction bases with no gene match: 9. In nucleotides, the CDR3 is TGTGCCAGCAGCGACGGACAGGCGCCAAATCAGCCCCAGCATTTT. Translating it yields CASSDGQAPNQPQHF.

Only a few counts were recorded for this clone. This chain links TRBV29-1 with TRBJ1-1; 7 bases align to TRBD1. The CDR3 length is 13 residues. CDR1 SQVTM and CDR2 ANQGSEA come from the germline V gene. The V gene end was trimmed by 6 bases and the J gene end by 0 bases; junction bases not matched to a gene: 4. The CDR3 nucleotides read TGCAGCGTAGCAGGGGGGATGAACACTGAAGCTTTCTTT. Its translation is CSVAGGMNTEAFF.

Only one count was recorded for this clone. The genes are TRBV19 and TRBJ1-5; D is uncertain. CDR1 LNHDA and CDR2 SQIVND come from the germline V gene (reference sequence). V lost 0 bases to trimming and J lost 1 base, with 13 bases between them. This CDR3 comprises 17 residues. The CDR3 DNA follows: TGTGCCAGTAGTATAGATTGGAGGGTTCGGAGCAATCAGCCCCAGCATTTT. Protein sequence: CASSIDWRVRSNQPQHF.

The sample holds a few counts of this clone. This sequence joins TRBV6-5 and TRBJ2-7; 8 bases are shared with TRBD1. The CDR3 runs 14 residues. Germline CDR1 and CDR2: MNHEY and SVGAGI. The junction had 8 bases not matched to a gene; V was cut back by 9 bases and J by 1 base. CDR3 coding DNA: TGTGCCAGTAAAAGAGGACAGGGATCCTACGAGCAGTACTTC. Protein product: CASKRGQGSYEQYF.

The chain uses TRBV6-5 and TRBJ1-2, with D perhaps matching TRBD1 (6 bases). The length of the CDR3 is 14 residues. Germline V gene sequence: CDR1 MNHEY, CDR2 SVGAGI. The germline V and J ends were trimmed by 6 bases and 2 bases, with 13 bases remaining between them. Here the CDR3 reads CASSPDSTNYGYTF. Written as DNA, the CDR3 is TGTGCCAGCAGCCCGGACAGTACAAACTATGGCTACACCTTC.

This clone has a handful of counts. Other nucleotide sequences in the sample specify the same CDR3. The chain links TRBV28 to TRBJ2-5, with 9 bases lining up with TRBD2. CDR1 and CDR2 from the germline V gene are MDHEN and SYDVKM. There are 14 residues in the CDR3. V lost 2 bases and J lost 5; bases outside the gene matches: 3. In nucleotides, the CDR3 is TGTGCCAGCAGTTTAGCGGGAGGGCGGGAGACCCAGTACTTC. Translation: CASSLAGGRETQYF.

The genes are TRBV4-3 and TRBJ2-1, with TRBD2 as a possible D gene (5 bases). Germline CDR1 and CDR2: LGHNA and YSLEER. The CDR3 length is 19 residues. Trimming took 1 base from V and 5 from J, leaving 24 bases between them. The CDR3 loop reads CASSQGIPGSIPRDNEQFF. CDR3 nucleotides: TGCGCCAGCAGCCAAGGGATCCCCGGCTCAATTCCGCGGGACAATGAGCAGTTCTTC.

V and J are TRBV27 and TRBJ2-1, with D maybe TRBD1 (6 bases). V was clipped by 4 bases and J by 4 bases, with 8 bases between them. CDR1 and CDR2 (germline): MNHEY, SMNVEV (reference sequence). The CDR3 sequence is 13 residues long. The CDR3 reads CASSYREYNEQFF. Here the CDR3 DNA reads TGTGCCAGCAGTTACAGGGAATACAATGAGCAGTTCTTC.

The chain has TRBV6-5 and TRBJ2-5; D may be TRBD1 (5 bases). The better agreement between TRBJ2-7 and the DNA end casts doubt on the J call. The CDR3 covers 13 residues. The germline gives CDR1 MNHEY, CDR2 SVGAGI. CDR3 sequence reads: CASSRPRAVEQYF. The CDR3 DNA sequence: TGTGCCAGCTCGCGGCCCAGGGCGGTCGAGCAGTACTTC.

The CDR3 coding sequence is TGCAGCGTCCGGATACTAGCGGGAGAAGAGACCCAGTACTTC. As protein: CSVRILAGEETQYF. The chain has TRBV29-1 and TRBJ2-5; 11 bases are a match to TRBD2. Germline assignment: CDR1 SQVTM and CDR2 ANQGSEA. V lost 6 bases and J lost 3; bases outside the gene matches: 6. The CDR3 totals 14 residues.

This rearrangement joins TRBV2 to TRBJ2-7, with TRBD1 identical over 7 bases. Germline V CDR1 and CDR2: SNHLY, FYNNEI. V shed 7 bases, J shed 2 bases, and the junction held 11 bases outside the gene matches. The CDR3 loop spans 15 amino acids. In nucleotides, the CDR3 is TGTGCCAGCATCCTGGGACAGACAGTCGCCTACGAGCAGTACTTC. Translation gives CASILGQTVAYEQYF.

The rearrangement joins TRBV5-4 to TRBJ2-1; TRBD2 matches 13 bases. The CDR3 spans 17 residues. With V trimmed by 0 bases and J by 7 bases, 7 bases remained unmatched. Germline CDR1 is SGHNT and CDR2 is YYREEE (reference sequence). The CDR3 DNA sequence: TGTGCCAGCAGCTTGGTAGGTCTGGGACTAGCGGGGAATGAGCAGTTCTTC. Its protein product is CASSLVGLGLAGNEQFF.

The CDR3 nucleotides read TGTGCCAGCAGTTCCACAGGGCTAAGCAATCAGCCCCAGCATTTT. It encodes CASSSTGLSNQPQHF. J is TRBJ1-5 and V is TRBV27, with D possibly being TRBD1 (6 bases). From germline, CDR1 is MNHEY and CDR2 SMNVEV (reference sequence). V was pared by 4 bases and J by 1 base, with 11 bases between. The CDR3 has 15 amino acids.